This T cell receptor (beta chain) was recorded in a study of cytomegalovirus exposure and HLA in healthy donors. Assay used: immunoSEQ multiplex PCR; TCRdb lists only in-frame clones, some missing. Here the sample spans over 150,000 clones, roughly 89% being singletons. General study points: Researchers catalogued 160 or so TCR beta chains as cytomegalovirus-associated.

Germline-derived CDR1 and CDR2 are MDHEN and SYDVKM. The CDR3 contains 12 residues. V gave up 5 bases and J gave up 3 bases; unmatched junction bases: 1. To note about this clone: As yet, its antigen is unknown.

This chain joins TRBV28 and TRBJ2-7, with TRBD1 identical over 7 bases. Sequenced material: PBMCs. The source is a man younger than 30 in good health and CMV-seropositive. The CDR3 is CASSRTGYEQYF. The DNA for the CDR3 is TGTGCCAGCAGTCGGACAGGCTACGAGCAGTACTTC.